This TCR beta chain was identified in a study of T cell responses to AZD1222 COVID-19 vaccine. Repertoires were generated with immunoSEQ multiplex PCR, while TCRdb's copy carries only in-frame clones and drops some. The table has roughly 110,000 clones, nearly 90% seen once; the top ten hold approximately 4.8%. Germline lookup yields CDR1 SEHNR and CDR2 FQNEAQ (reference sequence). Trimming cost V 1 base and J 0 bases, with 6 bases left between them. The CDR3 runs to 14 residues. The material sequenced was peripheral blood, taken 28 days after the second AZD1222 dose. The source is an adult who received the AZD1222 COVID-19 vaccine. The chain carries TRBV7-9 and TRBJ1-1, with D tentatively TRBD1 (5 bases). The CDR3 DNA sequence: TGTGCCAGCAGCTTAGGACAGCTGAACACTGAAGCTTTCTTT. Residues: CASSLGQLNTEAFF.